This TCR beta chain was sequenced for a study of Ad26.COV2.S vaccination and SARS-CoV-2 variants. At the level of the study: Ad26.COV2.S, an intramuscular injection, was given once or twice 56 days apart. Regarding the study as a whole: Placebo recipients had lower spike-specific TCR breadth than vaccine recipients.

Produced via immunoSEQ multiplex PCR; TCRdb's table is partial and in-frame only. The data show approximately 480,000 clones, about 83% seen once. A note on this clone: Its specificity is unknown.

Sample treatment: some 20 received Ad26.COV2.S at low or high dose, single or two shots; several received placebo; per-sample allocation not given. The investigators took samples on day 63 after the first vaccine or placebo injection. An 18-55-year-old adult in Boston served as donor. The shot given was an Ad26 vector that makes Wuhan-strain SARS-CoV-2 spike. Germline-derived CDR1 and CDR2 are KGHSH and LQKENI. The CDR3 length is 14 residues. Trimming removed 3 bases from V and 8 bases from J, with 13 bases in between. This clonotype was obtained from a person between 18 and 65 years old who received the Ad26.COV2.S COVID-19 vaccine or a placebo. This rearrangement joins TRBV18 to TRBJ1-4; D gene uncertain. The source material was peripheral blood, sampled in a trial of Ad26.COV2.S vaccine versus placebo. The CDR3 region has the DNA TGTGCCAGCTCACCCTCTGGCCCCCTAGAAAAACTGTTTTTT. This encodes CASSPSGPLEKLFF.